Below are 21 T cell receptor beta chains sequenced from a single sample in a study of shared clonotypes between healthy human individuals. Using immunoSEQ multiplex PCR, the repertoire was profiled, and TCRdb retains in-frame clones only, with some absent. Among millions of clones, just over 90% were seen once, and the ten largest hold more than 1.5%. CD45RO negativity and positive selection for CCR7 defined naive CD8 cells, a population that excluded terminally differentiated effector memory CD45RA+ cells. The sequencing input was naive CD8+ T cells from PBMCs. The receptors originated from a man aged 18 to 30 in good health. Some clones in this sample may be carry-over from other donors' samples.

The rearrangement links TRBV5-6 to TRBJ2-7; 12 bases agree with TRBD1. After removal of 4 bases from V and 3 bases from J, the junction contained 5 bases not matched to a gene. Germline V gene data show CDR1 as SGHDT and CDR2 as YYEEEE. The CDR3 runs 15 residues. This CDR3 reads CASSGGQGASYEQYF. The CDR3 nucleotides are TGTGCCAGCAGCGGGGGACAGGGGGCCAGCTACGAGCAGTACTTC.

Written as DNA, the CDR3 is TGTGCCAGCAGTCCCTGGGGGGAGTTGGCCTACAATGAGCAGTTCTTC. It encodes CASSPWGELAYNEQFF. This chain uses TRBV27 with TRBJ2-1; D is possibly TRBD2 (6 bases). This CDR3 is 16 amino acids long. V lost 5 bases and J lost 2, with 16 bases in between. Germline CDR1 is MNHEY and CDR2 is SMNVEV (reference sequence).

The genes are TRBV27 and TRBJ1-5; D call uncertain. In germline, CDR1 is MNHEY, CDR2 SMNVEV (reference sequence). This CDR3 region has 14 residues. Trimming left V 4 bases short and J 6 bases short, with 13 bases between. The CDR3 DNA sequence: TGTGCCAGCAGTTCCAACCCTACCCTTCAGCCCCAGCATTTT. It is translated as CASSSNPTLQPQHF.

Regarding this clone: The same CDR3 arises from other DNA sequences in this sample as well. The chain has TRBV28 and TRBJ1-5, with D hard to call. The germline gives CDR1 MDHEN, CDR2 SYDVKM. There are 14 residues in the CDR3. V was clipped by 3 bases and J by 2 bases, with 8 bases between them. CDR3 sequence: CASSFGVGNQPQHF. CDR3 in DNA: TGTGCCAGCAGTTTCGGTGTAGGCAATCAGCCCCAGCATTTT.

Worth noting for this clone: Other DNA variants within this sample encode the same CDR3. The rearrangement joins TRBV27 to TRBJ2-2; D is unclear. This CDR3 comprises 14 residues. CDR1 MNHEY and CDR2 SMNVEV come from the germline V gene (reference sequence). The V end was cut by 0 bases, the J end by 1 base, with 3 bases between. The CDR3 sequence is CASSLSVNTGELFF. CDR3 in DNA: TGTGCCAGCAGTTTATCAGTGAACACCGGGGAGCTGTTTTTT.

The chain employs TRBV9 and TRBJ2-7; the D is unclear. Trimming removed 0 bases from V and 0 bases from J, with 13 bases in between. Germline V gene sequence: CDR1 SGDLS, CDR2 YYNGEE. The length of the CDR3 is 16 residues. CDR3: CASSVESSPSSYEQYF. CDR3 DNA: TGTGCCAGCAGCGTAGAATCAAGTCCCTCCTCCTACGAGCAGTACTTC.

The gene calls are TRBV2 and TRBJ2-6, with D perhaps matching TRBD1 (6 bases). CDR3 length: 18 residues. V dropped 3 bases and J dropped 1 base, with 16 bases sitting between them. CDR1 SNHLY and CDR2 FYNNEI come from the germline V gene. CDR3 nucleotide sequence: TGTGCCAGCAGTGAGGGGCAGGGGCTAGTATCTGGGGCCAACGTCCTGACTTTC. Translated, it gives CASSEGQGLVSGANVLTF.

The V gene is TRBV7-2, the J gene TRBJ1-1; D perhaps matches TRBD1 (5 bases). The CDR3 length is 15 residues. V lost 4 bases, J lost 2 bases, and 14 bases lay in between. Looked up from germline, CDR1 is SGHTA and CDR2 is FQGNSA. The DNA for the CDR3 is TGTGCCAGCAGCTCCCCCGCCCAGGGAAACACTGAAGCTTTCTTT. Its protein is CASSSPAQGNTEAFF.

This sequence joins TRBV28 and TRBJ2-1, with D uncertain. This CDR3 comprises 13 residues. V lost 3 bases to trimming and J lost 7 bases, with 10 bases between them. Germline V gene lookup returns CDR1 MDHEN and CDR2 SYDVKM. For the CDR3, the DNA is TGTGCCAGCAGTTTCCCAGGAAGGAATGAGCAGTTCTTC. Translated: CASSFPGRNEQFF.

The rearrangement joins TRBV2 to TRBJ2-1, with TRBD2 identical over 8 bases. Per the germline V gene, CDR1 is SNHLY and CDR2 is FYNNEI. The CDR3 is 17 amino acids. Unmatched junction bases numbered 16, after V lost 5 bases and J lost 7 bases. CDR3 amino acids: CASSTPFGSGISNEQFF. In nucleotides, the CDR3 is TGTGCCAGCAGTACTCCTTTTGGTAGCGGGATTAGTAATGAGCAGTTCTTC.

This chain connects TRBV27 to TRBJ2-6; D gene uncertain. The CDR3 has 15 amino acids. In germline, CDR1 is MNHEY, CDR2 SMNVEV (reference sequence). V was pared by 5 bases and J by 0 bases, with 8 bases between. CDR3 amino acids: CASSLWASGANVLTF. Here the CDR3 DNA reads TGTGCCAGCAGTCTATGGGCCTCTGGGGCCAACGTCCTGACTTTC.

The chain recombines TRBV28 with TRBJ1-1; D call uncertain. CDR3 length equals 13 residues. V was shortened by 5 bases and J by 0 bases, with 7 bases between the two germline ends. Looked up from germline, CDR1 is MDHEN and CDR2 is SYDVKM. CDR3 bases: TGTGCCAGCAGTGTACACTTGAACACTGAAGCTTTCTTT. Translated, it gives CASSVHLNTEAFF. The variable domain in full, completed from reference TRBV28 and TRBJ1-1, reads DVKVTQSSRYLVKRTGEKVFLECVQDMDHENMFWYRQDPGLGLRLIYFSYDVKMKEKGDIPEGYSVSREKKERFSLILESASTNQTSMYLCASSVHLNTEAFFGQGTRLTVV.

The chain has TRBV28 and TRBJ1-1; 9 bases fit TRBD1. The CDR3 totals 23 residues. J was trimmed by 4 bases and V by 3 bases; bases with no gene match: 30. CDR1 and CDR2 (germline): MDHEN, SYDVKM. The CDR3 DNA reads as TGTGCCAGCAGTTTGCACAGGGGGCTAGAAGTGGATTCTTACGGGAGGTCGCTCACTGAAGCTTTCTTT. Its protein is CASSLHRGLEVDSYGRSLTEAFF.

This clone was observed once. This sequence joins TRBV4-3 and TRBJ1-2, with TRBD1 matching over 12 bases. Germline CDR1 and CDR2: LGHNA and YSLEER. The length of the CDR3 is 15 residues. Trimming removed 4 bases from V and 6 bases from J; junction bases left unmatched: 6. In DNA, the CDR3 is TGCGCCAGCAGCCGGGGGACAGGGGGCGCGGATGGCTACACCTTC. Encoded protein: CASSRGTGGADGYTF.

This sequence joins TRBV6-5 and TRBJ2-2; D gene unclear. The CDR3 is 14 amino acids. The V and J ends lost 4 bases and 4 bases respectively, with 10 bases between them. Germline V gene sequence: CDR1 MNHEY, CDR2 SVGAGI. CDR3 in amino acids: CASSSILSTGELFF. The CDR3 nucleotides read TGTGCCAGCAGTTCTATTCTCTCCACCGGGGAGCTGTTTTTT.

The chain links TRBV30 to TRBJ2-7; TRBD1 aligns across 7 bases. The junction had 7 bases not matched to a gene; V was cut back by 3 bases and J by 2 bases. CDR1 is GTSNPN, CDR2 SVGIG, per germline (reference sequence). The CDR3 runs 14 residues. CDR3 in amino acids: CAWSANRGPYEQYF. As DNA, the CDR3 is TGTGCCTGGAGCGCGAACAGGGGACCCTACGAGCAGTACTTC.

Comments on this clone: Additional DNA sequences in this sample encode the identical CDR3. This rearrangement joins TRBV27 to TRBJ1-1; D is unresolved. Looked up from germline, CDR1 is MNHEY and CDR2 is SMNVEV (reference sequence). This CDR3 has 11 amino acids. Deletions cut 7 bases from V and 5 bases from J, with 8 bases between. The CDR3 DNA reads as TGTGCCAGCACTCTGGGAACTGAAGCTTTCTTT. Amino acid sequence: CASTLGTEAFF.

V is TRBV11-2 and J is TRBJ1-1; 9 bases line up with TRBD1. V gave up 5 bases and J gave up 0 bases; unmatched junction bases: 4. The CDR3 extends over 15 amino acids. Looked up from germline, CDR1 is SGHAT and CDR2 is FQNNGV. CDR3: CASSTRQGVNTEAFF. As DNA, the CDR3 is TGTGCCAGCAGCACTCGACAGGGGGTGAACACTGAAGCTTTCTTT.

This chain joins TRBV9 and TRBJ1-1; D not certain. Germline loops: CDR1 SGDLS, CDR2 YYNGEE. The CDR3 covers 12 residues. V lost 0 bases to trimming and J lost 5 bases, with 5 bases between them. This chain's CDR3 is CASSVVKTEAFF. CDR3 bases: TGTGCCAGCAGCGTAGTAAAAACTGAAGCTTTCTTT.

This chain links TRBV7-9 with TRBJ2-5; D gene ambiguous. The CDR3 totals 14 residues. CDR1 and CDR2 from the germline V gene are SEHNR and FQNEAQ (reference sequence). The V and J ends lost 5 bases and 2 bases respectively, with 12 bases between them. The CDR3 coding sequence is TGTGCCAGCAGCGGGGATGGGCTACAAGAGACCCAGTACTTC. The encoded protein is CASSGDGLQETQYF.

The rearrangement uses TRBV9 and TRBJ2-3; D assignment may be TRBD1 or TRBD2 (5 bases each). Germline V lookup: CDR1 SGDLS, CDR2 YYNGEE. Deletions cut 0 bases from V and 0 bases from J, with 17 bases between. The CDR3 has 18 residues. The CDR3 region has the DNA TGTGCCAGCAGCGTAGGGGGACGGTCCTCGACTAGCACAGATACGCAGTATTTT. Protein: CASSVGGRSSTSTDTQYF. Combining the CDR3 with reference TRBV9 and TRBJ2-3 gives the whole variable domain DSGVTQTPKHLITATGQRVTLRCSPRSGDLSVYWYQQSLDQGLQFLIQYYNGEERAKGNILERFSAQQFPDLHSELNLSSLELGDSALYFCASSVGGRSSTSTDTQYFGPGTRLTVL.